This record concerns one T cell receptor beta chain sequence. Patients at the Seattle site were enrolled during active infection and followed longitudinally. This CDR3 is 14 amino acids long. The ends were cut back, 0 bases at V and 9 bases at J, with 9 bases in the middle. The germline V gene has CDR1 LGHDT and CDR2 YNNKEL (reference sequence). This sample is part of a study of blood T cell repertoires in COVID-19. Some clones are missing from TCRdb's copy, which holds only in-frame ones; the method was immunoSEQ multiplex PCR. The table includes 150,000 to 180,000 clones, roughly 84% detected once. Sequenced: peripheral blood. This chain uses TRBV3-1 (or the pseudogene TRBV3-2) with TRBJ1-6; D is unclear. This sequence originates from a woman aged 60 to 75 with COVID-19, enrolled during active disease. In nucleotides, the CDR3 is TGTGCCAGCAGCCAAGATACTACAATTTCACCCCTCCACTTT. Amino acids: CASSQDTTISPLHF.